This T cell receptor beta chain was retrieved from a study of T-cell reconstitution after alpha-beta-depleted transplantation in children. Study-wide results and caveats: Approximately two months post-transplant, alpha-beta T cells reportedly originated from several hundred expanded graft clones. Surviving recipient T cells and thymic progenitors underlay high day-60 TCRbeta diversity in some patients. One year after transplant, T-cell counts and diversity came mostly from newly produced T cells.

This clonotype appeared many times. The antigen is undetermined. CDR3 length: 15 amino acids. Germline V gene data show CDR1 as SGHRS and CDR2 as YFSETQ. After removal of 0 bases from V and 4 bases from J, the junction contained 1 base not matched to a gene. During its preparation, the TCRbeta library received unique molecular identifiers. Using its own MiXCR run on the PCR reads, TCRdb lists one record per CDR3 protein. The sample shows about 900,000 distinct CDR3 sequences, about 26% of them seen only once. This clonotype originated in a boy under three years old who had a stem cell transplant for SCID, so the T cells may come from the graft donor. This sample comprised PBMCs, mostly from graft donor cells, obtained 360 days after TCRalphabeta/CD19-depleted stem cell transplant. The chain has TRBV5-1 and TRBJ1-5; 10 bases fit TRBD1. CDR3 amino acids: CASSLGDRGNQPQHF. CDR3 DNA sequence: TGCGCCAGCAGCTTGGGGGACAGGGGAAATCAGCCCCAGCATTTT.